These 30 T cell receptor beta chains were sequenced from one sample in a study of T cell responses to AZD1222 COVID-19 vaccine. Data came from immunoSEQ multiplex PCR; TCRdb stores just in-frame clones and leaves some out. The profile shows more than 95,000 clones, 84% of them singletons. The sample was peripheral blood, taken 28 days after the second AZD1222 dose. These receptors all stem from an adult who received the AZD1222 COVID-19 vaccine.

By proportion, this clone is medium-sized (0.01 to 0.1%). This chain uses TRBV27 with TRBJ2-7; D may be TRBD2 (5 bases). Trimming removed 8 bases from V and 9 bases from J, with 23 bases in between. Germline V gene data show CDR1 as MNHEY and CDR2 as SMNVEV (reference sequence). This CDR3 is built from 14 residues. The CDR3 region is CASQSSTGMVGQYF. CDR3 DNA sequence: TGTGCCAGCCAGTCCAGCACGGGGATGGTTGGGCAGTACTTC.

The V gene is TRBV7-3, the J gene TRBJ1-3; no clear D gene. Germline V gives CDR1 SGHTA, CDR2 FQGTGA. V lost 5 bases to trimming and J lost 4 bases, with 9 bases between them. This CDR3 region has 13 residues. DNA for the CDR3: TGTGCCAGCAGCACCGCCGCGGGAAACACCATATATTTT. Translated: CASSTAAGNTIYF.

The V call is TRBV29-1, the J call TRBJ1-2; D gene unclear. The CDR3 covers 13 residues. Germline CDR1 and CDR2: SQVTM and ANQGSEA. V shed 0 bases and J shed 6 bases, with 11 bases lying between them. The CDR3 sequence is CSVEERTAHGYTF. The CDR3 DNA sequence: TGCAGCGTTGAAGAAAGGACGGCCCATGGCTACACCTTC.

The chain uses TRBV11-2 and TRBJ2-7; possibly TRBD2 for D (5 bases). The CDR3 extends over 16 amino acids. V was clipped by 7 bases and J by 7 bases, with 26 bases between them. Germline V gene data show CDR1 as SGHAT and CDR2 as FQNNGV. CDR3 amino acids: CASTSGKGTSLGEQYF. In DNA form, the CDR3 reads TGTGCCAGCACCTCGGGGAAGGGTACGTCCTTGGGAGAGCAGTACTTC. Full variable domain (outside the CDR3, taken from reference TRBV11-2 and TRBJ2-7): EAGVAQSPRYKIIEKRQSVAFWCNPISGHATLYWYQQILGQGPKLLIQFQNNGVVDDSQLPKDRFSAERLKGVDSTLKIQPAKLEDSAVYLCASTSGKGTSLGEQYFGPGTRLTVT.

CDR3 DNA: TGCGCCAGCAGCCTGGGACTAGCGGGCGCACGCCAAGAGACCCAGTACTTC. Translated, it gives CASSLGLAGARQETQYF. This chain joins TRBV5-1 and TRBJ2-5; 12 bases are shared with TRBD2. After removal of 4 bases from V and 1 base from J, the junction contained 8 bases not matched to a gene. The V gene's germline CDR1 is SGHRS and CDR2 YFSETQ. CDR3 size: 17 residues. The complete variable domain, with remaining parts taken from reference TRBV5-1 and TRBJ2-5, reads KAGVTQTPRYLIKTRGQQVTLSCSPISGHRSVSWYQQTPGQGLQFLFEYFSETQRNKGNFPGRFSGRQFSNSRSEMNVSTLELGDSALYLCASSLGLAGARQETQYFGPGTRLLVL.

This clone was counted only a few times. The CDR3 DNA reads as TGCAGTGCTAGTAAACAGGCTACGAGGGAAGCTTTCTTT. Translated: CSASKQATREAFF. The rearrangement links TRBV20-1 to TRBJ1-1; a possible D gene is TRBD1 (5 bases). The CDR3 totals 13 residues. From germline, CDR1 is DFQATT and CDR2 SNEGSKA (reference sequence). V dropped 3 bases and J dropped 8 bases, with 16 bases sitting between them.

The chain has TRBV10-3 and TRBJ1-1; D uncertain. Looked up from germline, CDR1 is ENHRY and CDR2 is SYGVKD. Trimming took 6 bases from V and 7 from J, leaving 12 bases between them. This CDR3 contains 12 residues. The CDR3 here is CAIRSLDREAFF. Here the CDR3 DNA reads TGTGCCATCAGGTCCTTGGACCGTGAAGCTTTCTTT.

The gene calls are TRBV6-6 and TRBJ1-5, with no clear D. The germline V gene encodes CDR1 MNHNY and CDR2 SVGAGI (reference sequence). The CDR3 loop spans 15 amino acids. V was pared by 5 bases and J by 2 bases, with 13 bases between. The CDR3, as DNA: TGTGCCAGCAGTACCCCTTTCATGGGCAATCAGCCCCAGCATTTT. Amino acids: CASSTPFMGNQPQHF.

V usage is TRBV7-8 and J usage is TRBJ2-7; TRBD1 aligns across 7 bases. Germline V CDR1 and CDR2: SGHVS, FQNEAQ. After removal of 1 base from V and 3 bases from J, the junction contained 12 bases not matched to a gene. The CDR3 has 17 residues. The CDR3 here is CASSLGGQTSPLYEQYF. The CDR3 nucleotides read TGTGCCAGCAGCTTAGGGGGACAGACCTCACCCCTCTACGAGCAGTACTTC.

The chain has TRBV6-5 and TRBJ1-3, with D hard to call. The CDR3 is 15 residues long. Trimming removed 7 bases from V and 2 bases from J, with 15 bases in between. The germline V gene encodes CDR1 MNHEY and CDR2 SVGAGI. CDR3 bases: TGTGCCAGCATCAAAACCCTGGCCCCTGGAAACACCATATATTTT. It yields the protein CASIKTLAPGNTIYF.

This chain uses TRBV15 with TRBJ1-1; 9 nucleotides line up with TRBD1. The CDR3 is 15 residues long. The trim removed 2 bases at V and 7 bases at J, leaving 8 bases unmatched. The germline CDR1 and CDR2 sequences are LNHNV and YYDKDF (reference sequence). The CDR3 sequence: CATSRWGQGMGEAFF. CDR3 nucleotides: TGTGCCACCAGCAGATGGGGACAGGGAATGGGTGAAGCTTTCTTT.

V gene TRBV2 combines with J gene TRBJ2-1; D unclear. The CDR3 extends over 12 amino acids. The germline V gene has CDR1 SNHLY and CDR2 FYNNEI. With 5 bases removed from V and 8 bases from J, the gap between germline ends came to 10 bases. CDR3 sequence reads: CASSKKSYEQFF. The CDR3 DNA is TGTGCCAGCAGTAAAAAAAGCTATGAGCAGTTCTTC.

This sequence joins TRBV15 and TRBJ1-5; the D gene is possibly TRBD1 (5 bases). Looked up from germline, CDR1 is LNHNV and CDR2 is YYDKDF (reference sequence). The CDR3 has 15 amino acids. Trimming removed 0 bases from V and 1 base from J, with 7 bases in between. CDR3 amino acids: CATSRDRGSNQPQHF. The CDR3 DNA sequence: TGTGCCACCAGCAGAGATCGGGGGAGCAATCAGCCCCAGCATTTT.

This chain links TRBV7-8 with TRBJ2-7; tentatively, D is TRBD1 (6 bases). V was cut by 6 bases and J by 7 bases, with 16 bases left in between. The CDR3 runs 13 residues. Per germline, CDR1 SGHVS and CDR2 FQNEAQ. For the CDR3, the DNA is TGTGCCAGCAGTCAGGCAGGGGTGGGAGAGCAGTACTTC. Encoded protein: CASSQAGVGEQYF.

The V call is TRBV3-1 (or the pseudogene TRBV3-2), the J call TRBJ2-2, with a possible D match to TRBD1 (5 bases). Germline values: CDR1 LGHDT, CDR2 YNNKEL (reference sequence). The V end lost 8 bases, the J end lost 5 bases, and 9 bases lay between the germline ends. This CDR3 has 12 residues. The CDR3 DNA reads as TGTGCCAGCGGAAAGGGGACCGGGGAGCTGTTTTTT. Translated: CASGKGTGELFF.

This chain connects TRBV4-3 to TRBJ1-2; maybe TRBD1 (5 bases). Germline CDR1 reads LGHNA; CDR2 reads YSLEER. The CDR3 covers 14 residues. V lost 1 base and J lost 4, with 10 bases in between. This chain's CDR3 is CASSQVRARYGYTF. DNA of the CDR3: TGCGCCAGCAGCCAAGTCAGGGCGCGCTATGGCTACACCTTC.

This clone was seen only a few times. The rearrangement joins TRBV24-1 to TRBJ1-4; TRBD1 is a possible D gene (6 bases). Germline values: CDR1 KGHDR, CDR2 SFDVKD. CDR3 length: 15 residues. Trimming took off 4 bases at V and 7 bases at J, with 15 bases between the two ends. The CDR3 is CATSDPSQGSEKLFF. For the CDR3, the DNA is TGTGCCACCAGTGACCCCTCACAGGGATCTGAAAAACTGTTTTTT.

The chain is built from TRBV7-9 and TRBJ2-3; D is possibly TRBD1 (6 bases). The CDR3 contains 16 residues. Trimming removed 3 bases at V and 2 bases at J, with 15 bases between. Looked up from germline, CDR1 is SEHNR and CDR2 is FQNEAQ (reference sequence). This CDR3 is CASSLGTMTFTDTQYF. The CDR3 DNA follows: TGTGCCAGCAGCTTGGGGACAATGACTTTCACAGATACGCAGTATTTT. Using reference TRBV7-9 and TRBJ2-3 for the parts outside the CDR3, the full variable domain is DTGVSQNPRHKITKRGQNVTFRCDPISEHNRLYWYRQTLGQGPEFLTYFQNEAQLEKSRLLSDRFSAERPKGSFSTLEIQRTEQGDSAMYLCASSLGTMTFTDTQYFGPGTRLTVL.

J is TRBJ1-2 and V is TRBV7-2; D possibly corresponds to TRBD1 (6 bases). CDR3 length equals 15 residues. Germline V gene lookup returns CDR1 SGHTA and CDR2 FQGNSA. V was shortened by 0 bases and J by 4 bases, with 12 bases between the two germline ends. CDR3 bases: TGTGCCAGCAGCTTAGCGGCCCAGGGGAGCTATGGCTACACCTTC. It specifies CASSLAAQGSYGYTF.

The CDR3: CASSPGQSTNYGYTF. The CDR3 coding sequence is TGTGCCAGCTCACCCGGACAGTCAACTAACTATGGCTACACCTTC. The rearrangement links TRBV18 to TRBJ1-2, with a tentative D call TRBD1 (6 bases). The CDR3 length is 15 residues. The germline V and J ends were trimmed by 3 bases and 0 bases, with 11 bases remaining between them. Germline lookup yields CDR1 KGHSH and CDR2 LQKENI.

The gene calls are TRBV11-2 and TRBJ2-7, with D maybe TRBD1 (7 bases). Trimming removed 5 bases from V and 0 bases from J, with 23 bases in between. Germline V gives CDR1 SGHAT, CDR2 FQNNGV. This CDR3 is 18 amino acids long. This CDR3 reads CASSPRGVRRPSSYEQYF. Here the CDR3 DNA reads TGTGCCAGCAGCCCCAGGGGGGTCCGACGTCCGAGCTCCTACGAGCAGTACTTC.

The chain carries TRBV6-5 and TRBJ1-1, with D perhaps TRBD1 (5 bases). This CDR3 has 13 residues. Germline-derived CDR1 and CDR2 are MNHEY and SVGAGI. The V and J ends lost 5 bases and 10 bases respectively, with 17 bases between them. For the CDR3, the DNA is TGTGCCAGCAGTCTTGATACTAAGGGGTTAGCTTTCTTT. It yields the protein CASSLDTKGLAFF.

The chain has TRBV28 and TRBJ2-3; possibly TRBD2 for D (6 bases). The germline V gene has CDR1 MDHEN and CDR2 SYDVKM. The CDR3 runs to 14 residues. The V end was cut by 4 bases, the J end by 6 bases, with 14 bases between. The CDR3 is CASSSRGLGDTQYF. Here the CDR3 DNA reads TGTGCCAGCAGTTCCCGGGGGTTGGGCGATACGCAGTATTTT. Full variable domain (remainder filled in from reference TRBV28 and TRBJ2-3): DVKVTQSSRYLVKRTGEKVFLECVQDMDHENMFWYRQDPGLGLRLIYFSYDVKMKEKGDIPEGYSVSREKKERFSLILESASTNQTSMYLCASSSRGLGDTQYFGPGTRLTVL.

The chain joins TRBV18 to TRBJ2-1; 7 bases agree with TRBD1. This CDR3 has 12 residues. Trimming at V came to 10 bases and at J to 7 bases, leaving 7 bases not matched to a gene. CDR1 and CDR2 from the germline V gene are KGHSH and LQKENI. CDR3 DNA: TGTGCCACTTCGACAGGGATTAATGAGCAGTTCTTC. It specifies CATSTGINEQFF.

The chain has TRBV24-1 and TRBJ1-5; 12 nucleotides line up with TRBD1. Germline CDR1 is KGHDR and CDR2 is SFDVKD. The CDR3 is 16 residues long. The trim removed 2 bases at V and 6 bases at J, leaving 4 bases unmatched. The CDR3 bases are TGTGCCACCAGTGATTCCGGGACAGGGGGCAGTCAGCCCCAGCATTTT. As protein: CATSDSGTGGSQPQHF.

The chain couples TRBV24-1 to TRBJ2-5; maybe TRBD2 (5 bases). The germline V gene has CDR1 KGHDR and CDR2 SFDVKD. V dropped 0 bases and J dropped 0 bases, with 13 bases sitting between them. The CDR3 contains 17 residues. The CDR3: CATSDLAGPGNQETQYF. The DNA of the CDR3 is TGTGCCACCAGTGATTTGGCTGGGCCGGGGAACCAAGAGACCCAGTACTTC.

The genes are TRBV11-2 and TRBJ1-1; TRBD1 agrees at 7 bases. Trimming took 3 bases from V and 4 from J; bases not matched to a gene: 5. The germline V gene encodes CDR1 SGHAT and CDR2 FQNNGV. This CDR3 comprises 14 residues. Here the CDR3 reads CASSFTGVGTEAFF. For the CDR3, the DNA is TGTGCCAGCAGCTTTACAGGGGTGGGCACTGAAGCTTTCTTT.

V gene TRBV7-9 combines with J gene TRBJ2-2; D is ambiguous. Trimming took off 3 bases at V and 9 bases at J, with 8 bases between the two ends. The germline gives CDR1 SEHNR, CDR2 FQNEAQ (reference sequence). The CDR3 length is 12 residues. The CDR3 nucleotides are TGTGCCAGCAGCTTTCCGACCAGGGAGCTGTTTTTT. It yields the protein CASSFPTRELFF.

The chain is built from TRBV7-2 and TRBJ1-3, with 7 bases identical to TRBD1. The CDR3 spans 16 residues. Trimming took 5 bases from V and 2 from J; bases not matched to a gene: 9. Looked up from germline, CDR1 is SGHTA and CDR2 is FQGNSA. CDR3 residues: CASSLHRQGAGNTIYF. The CDR3 DNA reads TGTGCCAGCAGCCTCCACCGACAGGGTGCTGGAAACACCATATATTTT.

This chain connects TRBV10-2 to TRBJ2-7, with a tentative D call TRBD1 (6 bases). V gave up 8 bases and J gave up 12 bases, with 23 bases separating them. The CDR3 covers 13 residues. CDR1 is WSHSY and CDR2 is SAAADI in the germline V gene. The CDR3 loop reads CASASTGISYRYF. CDR3 in DNA: TGCGCCAGCGCTTCGACAGGAATAAGTTATCGGTACTTC.